These 21 T cell receptor beta chains came from one sample sequenced in a study of T cells after yellow fever vaccination. TCRdb redid the calling of the 5' RACE reads with MiXCR, one entry per CDR3 protein. The sample consists of about 340,000 distinct CDR3 sequences, over 8% of them appearing once. The starting material was PBMCs, obtained on the day of the first yellow fever vaccination. The receptors here all came from a man younger than 35 who received the YFV17D yellow fever vaccine.

This clonotype was detected only a few times. The chain combines TRBV4-1 with TRBJ2-5; D gene unclear. CDR3 length: 14 amino acids. The germline CDR1 and CDR2 sequences are MGHRA and YSYEKL. V dropped 3 bases and J dropped 1 base, with 9 bases sitting between them. CDR3 coding DNA: TGCGCCAGCAGCCAGCTGGCGGTCCAAGAGACCCAGTACTTC. This codes for CASSQLAVQETQYF.

This clonotype showed up many times. The V gene is TRBV4-1, the J gene TRBJ1-6; D not certain. This CDR3 region has 11 residues. Trimming pared 0 bases from V and 9 bases from J, leaving 0 bases between. Germline-derived CDR1 and CDR2 are MGHRA and YSYEKL. The CDR3 nucleotides read TGCGCCAGCAGCCAAGATTCACCCCTCCACTTT. Its translation is CASSQDSPLHF.

The rearrangement uses TRBV20-1 and TRBJ1-1; TRBD1 aligns across 7 bases. The CDR3 sequence is 11 residues long. Germline loops: CDR1 DFQATT, CDR2 SNEGSKA (reference sequence). V shed 7 bases and J 2 bases; nucleotides not matched to a gene: 1. CDR3 sequence: CSGQGNTEAFF. The CDR3, as DNA: TGCAGTGGACAGGGTAACACTGAAGCTTTCTTT.

The table lists this clonotype with many counts. This chain uses TRBV11-2 with TRBJ2-5; 13 nucleotides line up with TRBD2. CDR3 length: 17 amino acids. CDR1 and CDR2 (germline): SGHAT, FQNNGV. Unmatched junction bases numbered 11, after V lost 5 bases and J lost 5 bases. CDR3 protein: CASSPGLAGLLGETQYF. DNA of the CDR3: TGTGCCAGCAGCCCGGGACTAGCGGGGCTCCTGGGGGAGACCCAGTACTTC.

This chain connects TRBV18 to TRBJ2-7; 8 nucleotides line up with TRBD2. V shed 8 bases and J 2 bases; nucleotides not matched to a gene: 5. This CDR3 has 13 amino acids. Germline V gene data show CDR1 as KGHSH and CDR2 as LQKENI. The CDR3 nucleotides read TGTGCCAGCCGGGATAGCGGGACCTACGAGCAGTACGTC. Its translation is CASRDSGTYEQYV.

This chain connects TRBV6-2 or TRBV6-3 to TRBJ2-5, with D hard to call. The CDR3 runs to 15 residues. V lost 6 bases, J lost 4 bases, and 18 bases lay in between. The V gene's germline CDR1 is MNHEY and CDR2 SVGEGT. The CDR3 is CASRPTTRAGETQYF. CDR3 DNA: TGTGCCAGCAGGCCTACTACACGGGCAGGAGAGACCCAGTACTTC.

This clonotype was counted a few times. This sequence joins TRBV10-3 and TRBJ1-6; the D gene is possibly TRBD1 (5 bases). Looked up from germline, CDR1 is ENHRY and CDR2 is SYGVKD. Trimming removed 0 bases from V and 7 bases from J, with 10 bases in between. This CDR3 spans 15 amino acids. CDR3 nucleotides: TGTGCCATCAGTGAGTCGCCAGGGCGCAATTCACCCCTCCACTTT. Its protein is CAISESPGRNSPLHF.

The chain carries TRBV5-1 and TRBJ2-6, with 10 bases matching TRBD2. The CDR3 sequence is 16 residues long. With V trimmed by 3 bases and J by 4 bases, 4 bases remained unmatched. Germline assignment: CDR1 SGHRS and CDR2 YFSETQ. The CDR3 here is CASSSSSGGGANVLTF. CDR3 bases: TGCGCCAGCAGCTCCTCTAGCGGGGGCGGGGCCAACGTCCTGACTTTC. The entire variable domain, with the rest obtained from reference TRBV5-1 and TRBJ2-6, is as follows: KAGVTQTPRYLIKTRGQQVTLSCSPISGHRSVSWYQQTPGQGLQFLFEYFSETQRNKGNFPGRFSGRQFSNSRSEMNVSTLELGDSALYLCASSSSSGGGANVLTFGAGSRLTVL.

This clonotype was counted between two and nine times. The CDR3 region has the DNA TGTGCCAGCAGCAGCTCCGACGGTGCAACTAATGAAAAACTGTTTTTT. It specifies CASSSSDGATNEKLFF. This chain connects TRBV7-9 to TRBJ1-4; unclear D gene. The germline CDR1 and CDR2 sequences are SEHNR and FQNEAQ (reference sequence). CDR3 length: 16 residues. Between the trimmed V and J ends, which lost 5 bases and 0 bases, there was a span of 13 bases.

This clonotype was observed a handful of times. The chain employs TRBV7-3 and TRBJ2-3; TRBD2 matches at 13 bases. The trim removed 5 bases at V and 6 bases at J, leaving 8 bases unmatched. In germline, CDR1 is SGHTA, CDR2 FQGTGA. There are 16 residues in the CDR3. CDR3 sequence reads: CASSVTGTSGVDTQYF. The CDR3 region has the DNA TGTGCCAGCAGCGTCACCGGGACTAGCGGGGTCGATACGCAGTATTTT.

V and J are TRBV11-2 and TRBJ2-5, with D hard to call. The CDR3 is 14 residues long. Germline-derived CDR1 and CDR2 are SGHAT and FQNNGV. V was trimmed by 1 base and J by 0 bases, leaving 6 bases between them. DNA for the CDR3: TGTGCCAGCAGCTTAGTCTACCACCAAGAGACCCAGTACTTC. This translates into CASSLVYHQETQYF.

The gene calls are TRBV18 and TRBJ2-5; a possible D gene is TRBD1 (6 bases). The germline V gene has CDR1 KGHSH and CDR2 LQKENI. The CDR3 is 14 amino acids. V was trimmed by 0 bases and J by 4 bases, leaving 9 bases between them. The DNA for the CDR3 is TGTGCCAGCTCACCACCAGGGGGATCAGAGACCCAGTACTTC. This codes for CASSPPGGSETQYF.

This clonotype was detected ten times or more. This chain uses TRBV27 with TRBJ2-1; D not resolved. V was trimmed by 7 bases and J by 9 bases, leaving 19 bases between them. Germline-derived CDR1 and CDR2 are MNHEY and SMNVEV (reference sequence). This CDR3 has 14 amino acids. CDR3 in amino acids: CASILGQAKGEQFF. CDR3 nucleotides: TGTGCCAGCATACTTGGGCAGGCTAAGGGTGAGCAGTTCTTC.

The CDR3 sequence is CASSQFYRGENTEAFF. Here the CDR3 DNA reads TGCGCCAGCAGTCAATTTTACAGGGGGGAGAACACTGAAGCTTTCTTT. V is TRBV23-1 and J is TRBJ1-1; 8 nucleotides match TRBD1. TRBV23-1 is assigned to the ORF class and has an uncertain function. The CDR3 runs 16 residues. V lost 1 base to trimming and J lost 1 base; unmatched junction nucleotides: 5.

This clonotype was counted between two and nine times. The chain recombines TRBV24-1 with TRBJ1-6, with D possibly being TRBD1 (5 bases). The CDR3 runs 15 residues. V dropped 5 bases and J dropped 8 bases, with 15 bases sitting between them. Germline values: CDR1 KGHDR, CDR2 SFDVKD. As DNA, the CDR3 is TGTGCCACCAGTGTGCAGGGAGTGGTGGATTCACCCCTCCACTTT. This translates into CATSVQGVVDSPLHF.

This clonotype was seen more than once but under ten times. V is TRBV6-1 and J is TRBJ2-2, with a possible D match to TRBD2 (5 bases). CDR1 is MNHNS and CDR2 is SASEGT in the germline V gene. Trimming removed 5 bases from V and 6 bases from J, with 13 bases in between. The CDR3 extends over 14 amino acids. CDR3 nucleotides: TGTGCCAGCAGTCGGGAAGGGTGGGCCGGGGAGCTGTTTTTT. Translating it yields CASSREGWAGELFF.

The chain recombines TRBV6-2 or TRBV6-3 with TRBJ2-7; D uncertain. Looked up from germline, CDR1 is MNHEY and CDR2 is SVGEGT. The germline V and J ends were trimmed by 6 bases and 0 bases, with 18 bases remaining between them. CDR3 size: 16 residues. CDR3 DNA: TGTGCCAGCAGGGACCACGATACTACCAGCTCCTACGAGCAGTACTTC. This encodes CASRDHDTTSSYEQYF.

This clonotype has more than one count but fewer than ten. The genes are TRBV6-2 or TRBV6-3 and TRBJ2-1; 10 nucleotides agree with TRBD1. J gave up 6 bases and V 6 bases, and 5 bases lay outside the gene matches. CDR1 and CDR2 from the germline V gene are MNHEY and SVGEGT. There are 14 residues in the CDR3. CDR3 sequence: CASSPGTGVNEQFF. CDR3 nucleotide sequence: TGTGCCAGCAGCCCCGGGACAGGGGTCAATGAGCAGTTCTTC.

The CDR3 loop reads CASSERSVGLVYNEQFF. The DNA for the CDR3 is TGTGCCAGCAGTGAACGCAGTGTGGGGCTCGTTTACAATGAGCAGTTCTTC. The chain combines TRBV2 with TRBJ2-1; D may be TRBD1 (5 bases). Trimming removed 2 bases at V and 4 bases at J, with 18 bases between. Germline V CDR1 and CDR2: SNHLY, FYNNEI. The CDR3 spans 17 residues.

This clonotype has only a few counts. This chain connects TRBV24-1 to TRBJ2-5; D is perhaps TRBD1 or TRBD2 (7 bases each). Germline CDR1 and CDR2: KGHDR and SFDVKD. The CDR3 extends over 16 amino acids. The V gene lost 2 bases and the J gene lost 2 bases, with 14 bases spanning the gap. The CDR3 nucleotides are TGTGCCACCAGTGATTCGGTCAGGGGGGGTCAAGAGACCCAGTACTTC. Residues: CATSDSVRGGQETQYF.

This clonotype was picked up a small number of times. The chain carries TRBV19 and TRBJ1-5; D unresolved. Trimming removed 5 bases at V and 0 bases at J, with 11 bases between. CDR3 length equals 15 residues. The germline CDR1 and CDR2 sequences are LNHDA and SQIVND (reference sequence). The CDR3 DNA reads TGTGCCAGTAGTTGGTCAGCCTATAGCAATCAGCCCCAGCATTTT. Translated, it gives CASSWSAYSNQPQHF. Full variable domain (missing parts from reference TRBV19 and TRBJ1-5): DGGITQSPKYLFRKEGQNVTLSCEQNLNHDAMYWYRQDPGQGLRLIYYSQIVNDFQKGDIAEGYSVSREKKESFPLTVTSAQKNPTAFYLCASSWSAYSNQPQHFGDGTRLSIL.